This T cell receptor beta chain was identified during a study of cytomegalovirus exposure and HLA in healthy donors. For the study at large: From 190 million or so T cells, an earlier analysis saw 100 million to 140 million unique TCR beta sequences.

The primer mix had 60 Vbeta and 13 Jbeta primers. Some clones are missing from TCRdb's copy, which holds only in-frame ones; the method was immunoSEQ multiplex PCR. This sample has more than 15,000 clones; under 80% occur once, and the top ten carry more than 3.5%. V was pared by 5 bases and J by 9 bases, with 12 bases of the junction left unmatched. Germline CDR1 SGHTA, CDR2 FQGNSA. This CDR3 has 15 residues. Study conclusions and caveats: In a later analysis, at a false discovery rate of 0.05, approximately 16,000 TCR beta sequences matched HLA alleles.

On this clone itself: The antigen is undetermined.

Sample: PBMCs. The receptor comes from a man aged 18 to 29 in good health and CMV-seronegative. The J gene is TRBJ1-1, the V gene TRBV7-2, with TRBD1 identical over 10 bases. CDR3 amino acids: CASSPEPGQGHQAFF. The CDR3, as DNA: TGTGCCAGCAGCCCAGAACCGGGACAGGGGCATCAAGCTTTCTTT.